The 30 T cell receptor beta chains below come from one sample, sequenced in a study of T-cell memory formation after mild COVID-19. TCRdb fed the 5' RACE reads into MiXCR, producing one record per CDR3 protein. The repertoire includes 350,000 or so distinct CDR3 sequences, 10% to 15% of them detected once, and roughly 23% sits in the top ten. Sequenced sample: PBMCs or a T cell subset sorted from them (not recorded which). The receptors shown here come from a man younger than 30 who had mild COVID-19 (a few samples of this study predate the infection). Cell type and time point are not known.

CDR3 sequence: CASSQESARGTEAFF. CDR3 DNA: TGCGCCAGCAGCCAAGAGTCCGCCAGGGGAACTGAAGCTTTCTTT. The rearrangement uses TRBV4-1 and TRBJ1-1; D possibly corresponds to TRBD1 (6 bases). Between the trimmed V and J ends, which lost 0 bases and 5 bases, there was a span of 13 bases. This CDR3 comprises 15 residues. In germline, CDR1 is MGHRA, CDR2 YSYEKL.

There are many counts of this clonotype. J is TRBJ2-2 and V is TRBV7-2; TRBD1 might be the D (6 bases). CDR1 is SGHTA and CDR2 is FQGNSA in the germline V gene. Trimming stripped 5 bases from V and 1 base from J, with 11 bases between. This CDR3 spans 15 amino acids. CDR3 region: CASSRSGQNTGELFF. CDR3 in DNA: TGTGCCAGCAGCCGATCGGGACAGAACACCGGGGAGCTGTTTTTT.

This clonotype came up many times. This sequence joins TRBV7-3 and TRBJ1-1, with D tentatively TRBD1 (6 bases). Germline CDR1 reads SGHTA; CDR2 reads FQGTGA. The CDR3 runs 12 residues. Trimming removed 6 bases from V and 1 base from J, with 6 bases in between. The CDR3 DNA follows: TGTGCCAGCAGAGGGGGGAACACTGAAGCTTTCTTT. Protein product: CASRGGNTEAFF.

This clonotype has more than one count but fewer than ten. The chain links TRBV12-3 or TRBV12-4 to TRBJ2-6; TRBD2 is a possible D gene (6 bases). V lost 2 bases and J lost 4, with 9 bases in between. This CDR3 spans 15 amino acids. The chain's CDR3 is CASSLRGLGANVLTF. CDR3 bases: TGTGCCAGCAGTTTACGGGGGTTGGGGGCCAACGTCCTGACTTTC.

The chain employs TRBV12-3 or TRBV12-4 and TRBJ1-3, with 7 bases that match TRBD1. The CDR3 runs 14 residues. V was pared by 6 bases and J by 1 base, with 3 bases of the junction left unmatched. The CDR3 DNA reads as TGTGCCAGCAGCCGGGACAGATCTGGAAACACCATATATTTT. It codes for CASSRDRSGNTIYF.

The rearrangement joins TRBV6-4 to TRBJ2-5; D ambiguous. V was trimmed by 7 bases and J by 1 base, leaving 13 bases between them. Germline V gene sequence: CDR1 MRHNA, CDR2 SNTAGT. The CDR3 loop spans 14 amino acids. CDR3: CASMVQLFQETQYF. The CDR3 DNA reads as TGTGCCAGCATGGTCCAATTGTTCCAAGAGACCCAGTACTTC.

This clonotype was detected many times. The chain employs TRBV14 and TRBJ2-1; possible D gene TRBD2, 5 bases. The germline V and J ends were trimmed by 4 bases and 6 bases, with 10 bases remaining between them. Germline lookup yields CDR1 SGHDN and CDR2 FVKESK. The CDR3 sequence is 13 residues long. CDR3 DNA: TGTGCCAGCAGCCCCGGACTTGTCAATGAGCAGTTCTTC. This translates into CASSPGLVNEQFF.

This chain connects TRBV6-2 or TRBV6-3 to TRBJ2-3; possible D gene TRBD2, 6 bases. The CDR3 loop spans 16 amino acids. Looked up from germline, CDR1 is MNHEY and CDR2 is SVGEGT. V lost 0 bases, J lost 4 bases, and 14 bases lay in between. In nucleotides, the CDR3 is TGTGCCAGCAGTTACTCGGTGGGGGGAGCCCCAGATACGCAGTATTTT. As protein: CASSYSVGGAPDTQYF.

This rearrangement joins TRBV30 to TRBJ2-5; D unresolved. The CDR3 length is 11 residues. The V and J ends lost 3 bases and 3 bases respectively, with 5 bases between them. CDR1 and CDR2 from the germline V gene are GTSNPN and SVGIG (reference sequence). The CDR3 sequence: CAWRKEETQYF. The DNA of the CDR3 is TGTGCCTGGAGGAAGGAAGAGACCCAGTACTTC.

This clonotype has only a few counts. V and J are TRBV3-1 and TRBJ2-5, with D perhaps matching TRBD1 (6 bases). V dropped 6 bases and J dropped 5 bases, with 13 bases sitting between them. The CDR3 length is 13 residues. Per germline, CDR1 LGHDT and CDR2 YNNKEL (reference sequence). The chain's CDR3 is CASRRRGMETQYF. The CDR3, as DNA: TGTGCCAGCAGGCGAAGGGGGATGGAGACCCAGTACTTC.

This clonotype turned up a few times. The rearrangement links TRBV15 to TRBJ1-5; no firm D call. Trimming took off 1 base at V and 2 bases at J, with 12 bases between the two ends. Germline assignment: CDR1 LNHNV and CDR2 YYDKDF (reference sequence). The CDR3 loop spans 16 amino acids. The CDR3 spells CATSRVRTAGNQPQHF. The CDR3 coding sequence is TGTGCCACCAGCAGAGTTAGAACAGCAGGCAATCAGCCCCAGCATTTT.

This clonotype was recorded at least ten times. The chain employs TRBV5-6 and TRBJ1-5; a possible D gene is TRBD1 (6 bases). The length of the CDR3 is 15 residues. From germline, CDR1 is SGHDT and CDR2 YYEEEE. Deletions cut 3 bases from V and 5 bases from J, with 15 bases between. The CDR3 here is CASSSDGGPDQPQHF. The CDR3 DNA follows: TGTGCCAGCAGCTCAGACGGGGGGCCAGATCAGCCCCAGCATTTT.

This chain connects TRBV5-6 to TRBJ2-3; 7 bases align to TRBD1. V shed 4 bases and J 3 bases; nucleotides not matched to a gene: 5. Germline-derived CDR1 and CDR2 are SGHDT and YYEEEE. The CDR3 is 14 amino acids. This CDR3 is CASSNDRATDTQYF. Written as DNA, the CDR3 is TGTGCCAGCAGCAATGACAGGGCAACAGATACGCAGTATTTT. The full variable domain, in which reference TRBV5-6 and TRBJ2-3 provide the parts outside the CDR3, is DAGVTQSPTHLIKTRGQQVTLRCSPKSGHDTVSWYQQALGQGPQFIFQYYEEEERQRGNFPDRFSGHQFPNYSSELNVNALLLGDSALYLCASSNDRATDTQYFGPGTRLTVL.

This clonotype came up once. This chain connects TRBV6-2 or TRBV6-3 to TRBJ2-7, with 8 bases fitting TRBD1. The V gene end was trimmed by 5 bases and the J gene end by 2 bases; junction bases not matched to a gene: 8. Germline V gene sequence: CDR1 MNHEY, CDR2 SVGEGT. This CDR3 region has 15 residues. CDR3 DNA sequence: TGTGCCAGCAGTGCCCCGGGACAGGCCGCCTACGAGCAGTACTTC. Translating it yields CASSAPGQAAYEQYF.

This clonotype was seen a handful of times. The chain recombines TRBV7-9 with TRBJ1-3, with unresolved D. The V and J ends lost 2 bases and 3 bases respectively, with 5 bases between them. This CDR3 is 13 amino acids long. Per germline, CDR1 SEHNR and CDR2 FQNEAQ (reference sequence). CDR3 coding DNA: TGTGCCAGCAGCTTATTGTTTGGAAACACCATATATTTT. It specifies CASSLLFGNTIYF.

This clonotype was detected a few times. The rearrangement uses TRBV6-5 and TRBJ2-3; D remains ambiguous. CDR1 is MNHEY and CDR2 is SVGAGI in the germline V gene. The CDR3 has 14 residues. Trimming took 8 bases from V and 0 from J, leaving 12 bases between them. CDR3 in amino acids: CASSRLTSTDTQYF. The CDR3 DNA reads TGTGCCAGCTCCAGGTTAACTAGCACAGATACGCAGTATTTT.

There are many counts of this clonotype. The V gene is TRBV5-1, the J gene TRBJ2-3, with D possibly TRBD2 on 6 matching bases. The germline V and J ends were trimmed by 3 bases and 9 bases, with 17 bases remaining between them. Germline-derived CDR1 and CDR2 are SGHRS and YFSETQ. The CDR3 covers 14 residues. CDR3 protein: CASSSGTSQVTQYF. In nucleotides, the CDR3 is TGCGCCAGCAGCTCCGGGACTTCTCAGGTCACGCAGTATTTT.

The chain uses TRBV7-2 and TRBJ1-1; D is uncertain. The CDR3 is made up of 12 amino acids. Looked up from germline, CDR1 is SGHTA and CDR2 is FQGNSA. Deletions cut 7 bases from V and 11 bases from J, with 17 bases between. As DNA, the CDR3 is TGTGCCAGCACCATGTTTGGGATTGAGGCTTTCTTT. Protein: CASTMFGIEAFF.

The chain carries TRBV7-2 and TRBJ1-5, with D possibly being TRBD1 (5 bases). CDR1 is SGHTA and CDR2 is FQGNSA in the germline V gene. V shed 5 bases and J shed 9 bases, with 14 bases lying between them. This CDR3 is 13 amino acids long. CDR3 sequence (DNA): TGTGCCAGCAGCGCTACAGGTTCAAGGCCCCAGCATTTT. Translation: CASSATGSRPQHF.

The V gene is TRBV29-1, the J gene TRBJ2-2; 7 bases map to TRBD1. CDR3 size: 13 residues. Germline V CDR1 and CDR2: SQVTM, ANQGSEA. Losses at the gene ends were 4 bases for V and 6 bases for J; bases not matched to a gene: 5. CDR3 sequence reads: CSVGGQYSGELFF. The CDR3 nucleotides read TGCAGCGTTGGGGGACAGTATTCCGGGGAGCTGTTTTTT.

The rearrangement links TRBV2 to TRBJ1-3; D possibly corresponds to TRBD1 (6 bases). The CDR3 sequence is 17 residues long. V was pared by 2 bases and J by 0 bases, with 14 bases between. The V gene's germline CDR1 is SNHLY and CDR2 FYNNEI. The CDR3 loop is CASSELGQHTSGNTIYF. The CDR3 bases are TGTGCCAGCAGTGAATTAGGACAGCATACCTCTGGAAACACCATATATTTT.

This clonotype was picked up a small number of times. J is TRBJ2-7 and V is TRBV5-1; D may correspond to TRBD1 or TRBD2 (5 bases each). Trimming left V 4 bases short and J 9 bases short, with 17 bases between. The CDR3 runs 13 residues. The germline CDR1 and CDR2 sequences are SGHRS and YFSETQ. In nucleotides, the CDR3 is TGCGCCAGCAGCACCGGGATAGGGACGGGGCAGTACTTC. Amino acids: CASSTGIGTGQYF.

This clonotype was recorded a few times. The chain has TRBV7-7 and TRBJ2-3; maybe TRBD2 (6 bases). The CDR3 has 14 residues. Germline V CDR1 and CDR2: SSHAT, FNYEAQ (reference sequence). V gave up 5 bases and J gave up 12 bases, with 21 bases separating them. The CDR3, as DNA: TGTGCCAGCAGCCCGAGAGGGTCTAGCGTTGAACAGTATTTT. Translated: CASSPRGSSVEQYF.

The chain recombines TRBV20-1 with TRBJ2-1; 9 bases line up with TRBD1. Germline-derived CDR1 and CDR2 are DFQATT and SNEGSKA (reference sequence). CDR3 size: 16 residues. Trimming cost V 5 bases and J 2 bases; bases outside gene matches: 10. The CDR3 DNA sequence: TGCAGTGCTCGGACAGGGGAGGGGTCGGCCTACAATGAGCAGTTCTTC. Protein product: CSARTGEGSAYNEQFF.

This clonotype was counted only a few times. This chain connects TRBV7-8 to TRBJ2-1; TRBD2 might be the D (5 bases). CDR3 length: 15 amino acids. V shed 5 bases and J shed 7 bases, with 18 bases lying between them. Germline-derived CDR1 and CDR2 are SGHVS and FQNEAQ. The DNA for the CDR3 is TGTGCCAGCAGCCCGTACCGGGGTCGATATAATGAGCAGTTCTTC. Translated, it gives CASSPYRGRYNEQFF.

The CDR3 here is CASSVRDLKRETQYF. The CDR3 DNA reads TGTGCCAGCAGCGTCCGGGACCTCAAGCGGGAGACCCAGTACTTC. The chain links TRBV7-6 to TRBJ2-5; either TRBD1 or TRBD2 may fit D (5 bases each). Germline CDR1 SGHVS, CDR2 FNYEAQ. This CDR3 spans 15 amino acids. V was clipped by 5 bases and J by 5 bases, with 18 bases between them.

The chain joins TRBV5-1 to TRBJ2-7; 10 nucleotides align to TRBD2. This CDR3 spans 17 amino acids. CDR1 is SGHRS, CDR2 YFSETQ, per germline. The J segment lost 6 bases and the V segment lost 1 base, leaving 13 bases of the junction unmatched. The DNA for the CDR3 is TGCGCCAGCAGCTTGTTGCCATTTCCTAGCGGGGGACCCGAGCAGTACTTC. Amino acid sequence: CASSLLPFPSGGPEQYF.

This chain uses TRBV23-1 with TRBJ2-7, with 9 bases aligning to TRBD1. TRBV23-1 is placed among ORFs of uncertain function. The CDR3 loop spans 14 amino acids. V was clipped by 3 bases and J by 4 bases; unmatched bases: 4. The CDR3 DNA sequence: TGCGCCAGCAGTCATGGGACAGGGCGATACGAGCAGTACTTC. This gives the protein CASSHGTGRYEQYF.

The J gene is TRBJ2-5, the V gene TRBV5-1; D not resolved. The CDR3 has 14 amino acids. Trimming stripped 1 base from V and 3 bases from J, with 10 bases between. Per the germline V gene, CDR1 is SGHRS and CDR2 is YFSETQ. The chain's CDR3 is CASSLLSAEETQYF. The CDR3 region has the DNA TGCGCCAGCAGCTTGCTCTCGGCAGAAGAGACCCAGTACTTC. The full variable domain, its missing parts supplied by reference TRBV5-1 and TRBJ2-5, is KAGVTQTPRYLIKTRGQQVTLSCSPISGHRSVSWYQQTPGQGLQFLFEYFSETQRNKGNFPGRFSGRQFSNSRSEMNVSTLELGDSALYLCASSLLSAEETQYFGPGTRLLVL.

This clonotype was observed a few times. The V gene is TRBV28, the J gene TRBJ2-3; 7 bases line up with TRBD2. The CDR3 consists of 15 residues. CDR1 and CDR2 from the germline V gene are MDHEN and SYDVKM. J was trimmed by 5 bases and V by 6 bases; bases with no gene match: 11. CDR3 DNA sequence: TGTGCCAGCAGGACCCCGGGGGGAGGCGGAGATACGCAGTATTTT. Its protein product is CASRTPGGGGDTQYF. Variable domain in full (rest from reference TRBV28 and TRBJ2-3): DVKVTQSSRYLVKRTGEKVFLECVQDMDHENMFWYRQDPGLGLRLIYFSYDVKMKEKGDIPEGYSVSREKKERFSLILESASTNQTSMYLCASRTPGGGGDTQYFGPGTRLTVL.